This T cell receptor (beta chain) derives from a study of blood T cell repertoires in COVID-19. About the study: From the United States, Italy and Spain came samples of acute and convalescent COVID-19. T cells, B-cell-depleted T cells, or PBMCs supplied cDNA or gDNA.

CDR1 and CDR2 (germline): ENHRY, SYGVKD. Trimming removed 10 bases at V and 4 bases at J, with 9 bases between. CDR3 length: 11 amino acids. Assay: immunoSEQ multiplex PCR; the TCRdb copy retains only in-frame clones and omits some. The sample holds approximately 140,000 clones; 84% are singletons and the top ten take roughly 3.9%. Study members were between about 18 and 100 years old and lived in about two dozen US regions. In assigning cohorts, the study relied on participant-reported clinical history. The TCR comes from a man aged 50 or older in a cohort exposed to, infected with or recovered from COVID-19 (not recorded which). The sequenced sample consisted of PBMCs or T cells enriched from blood (not recorded which). The rearrangement uses TRBV10-3 and TRBJ2-3; D call uncertain. CDR3 sequence (DNA): TGTGCCACCGAAACGGCAGATACGCAGTATTTT. Its protein product is CATETADTQYF.